The 27 T cell receptor beta chains presented below share a single source sample, sequenced in a study of control samples from healthy donors and cancer patients. TCRdb's table, derived via immunoSEQ multiplex PCR, lists solely in-frame clones and lacks some. The profile shows around 120,000 clones, more than 85% of them singletons. The sequencing input was blood. These TCRs come from a young woman in good health.

The chain joins TRBV7-2 to TRBJ2-3, with D hard to call. From germline, CDR1 is SGHTA and CDR2 FQGNSA. V was trimmed by 1 base and J by 8 bases, leaving 10 bases between them. This CDR3 is 13 amino acids long. The CDR3 spells CASSLGITPTQYF. CDR3 coding DNA: TGTGCCAGCAGCTTAGGCATTACCCCTACGCAGTATTTT.

This clone was observed a single time. V gene TRBV7-9 combines with J gene TRBJ2-5, with 16 nucleotides matching TRBD2. Germline assignment: CDR1 SEHNR and CDR2 FQNEAQ (reference sequence). After removal of 4 bases from V and 3 bases from J, the junction contained 8 bases not matched to a gene. The CDR3 consists of 18 residues. In DNA form, the CDR3 reads TGTGCCAGCAGCTCCGGGACTAGCGGGGGGGCATGGGAAGAGACCCAGTACTTC. It translates to CASSSGTSGGAWEETQYF.

This CDR3 is CASSQVRGYNQPQHF. DNA of the CDR3: TGCGCCAGCAGCCAAGTCAGGGGTTACAATCAGCCCCAGCATTTT. The genes are TRBV4-1 and TRBJ1-5; D is perhaps TRBD1 (6 bases). Germline-derived CDR1 and CDR2 are MGHRA and YSYEKL. This CDR3 region has 15 residues. Trimming took off 1 base at V and 3 bases at J, with 10 bases between the two ends.

The chain carries TRBV7-6 and TRBJ2-2; D may be TRBD2 (5 bases). Germline values: CDR1 SGHVS, CDR2 FNYEAQ. This CDR3 is 16 amino acids long. Deletions cut 6 bases from V and 0 bases from J, with 14 bases between. CDR3 sequence reads: CASRPGGGSNTGELFF. The CDR3, as DNA: TGTGCCAGCAGGCCCGGAGGTGGGTCGAACACCGGGGAGCTGTTTTTT.

This chain links TRBV7-9 with TRBJ1-3; D remains unclear. Trimming took off 2 bases at V and 2 bases at J, with 10 bases between the two ends. The germline V gene encodes CDR1 SEHNR and CDR2 FQNEAQ (reference sequence). The CDR3 length is 15 residues. The CDR3 DNA reads TGTGCCAGCAGCTTACTAAACTCGGCTGGAAACACCATATATTTT. Its translation: CASSLLNSAGNTIYF.

This chain joins TRBV27 and TRBJ2-7; TRBD2 might be the D (6 bases). The CDR3 sequence is 14 residues long. The germline gives CDR1 MNHEY, CDR2 SMNVEV (reference sequence). Trimming took off 5 bases at V and 2 bases at J, with 13 bases between the two ends. CDR3: CASSLRGTTYEQYF. CDR3 DNA sequence: TGTGCCAGCAGTCTCCGGGGGACCACCTACGAGCAGTACTTC.

V and J are TRBV7-3 and TRBJ2-3; 11 positions match TRBD2. The CDR3 has 15 residues. After removal of 2 bases from V and 5 bases from J, the junction contained 3 bases not matched to a gene. Germline V gene sequence: CDR1 SGHTA, CDR2 FQGTGA. CDR3 in DNA: TGTGCCAGCAGCTTAGAACTAGCGGGAGAAGATACGCAGTATTTT. This codes for CASSLELAGEDTQYF.

This chain connects TRBV14 to TRBJ1-2; 8 nucleotides align to TRBD1. The germline gives CDR1 SGHDN, CDR2 FVKESK. This CDR3 is 14 amino acids long. Trimming at V came to 2 bases and at J to 7 bases, leaving 6 bases not matched to a gene. CDR3 sequence (DNA): TGTGCCAGCAGCCAAATCCAGACAGGGGCTGGCTACACCTTC. Its protein is CASSQIQTGAGYTF. Full variable domain (outside the CDR3, taken from reference TRBV14 and TRBJ1-2): EAGVTQFPSHSVIEKGQTVTLRCDPISGHDNLYWYRRVMGKEIKFLLHFVKESKQDESGMPNNRFLAERTGGTYSTLKVQPAELEDSGVYFCASSQIQTGAGYTFGSGTRLTVV.

The chain recombines TRBV6-2 or TRBV6-3 with TRBJ2-3; D perhaps matches TRBD1 (5 bases). The CDR3 is made up of 14 amino acids. Germline V gene data show CDR1 as MNHEY and CDR2 as SVGEGT. V lost 2 bases to trimming and J lost 2 bases, with 8 bases between them. Here the CDR3 reads CASSYGAPTDTQYF. As DNA, the CDR3 is TGTGCCAGCAGTTACGGGGCCCCCACAGATACGCAGTATTTT.

The CDR3 region is CSVPGQGDTGELFF. The CDR3 bases are TGCAGCGTTCCCGGACAGGGCGACACCGGGGAGCTGTTTTTT. The J gene is TRBJ2-2, the V gene TRBV29-1; 8 bases fit TRBD1. The ends lost 5 bases at V and 3 bases at J; junction bases unmatched: 5. CDR3 length: 14 residues. Per the germline V gene, CDR1 is SQVTM and CDR2 is ANQGSEA.

The gene calls are TRBV30 and TRBJ1-2, with TRBD1 matching 12 bases. The length of the CDR3 is 17 residues. The J segment lost 4 bases and the V segment lost 0 bases, leaving 9 bases of the junction unmatched. CDR1 is GTSNPN and CDR2 is SVGIG in the germline V gene (reference sequence). The CDR3 spells CAWSVGTGGDRLYGYTF. The CDR3 coding sequence is TGTGCCTGGAGTGTCGGGACAGGGGGCGACCGACTCTATGGCTACACCTTC.

The chain joins TRBV4-2 to TRBJ2-3; 7 bases are a match to TRBD1. This CDR3 contains 17 residues. The germline V gene has CDR1 LGHNA and CDR2 YNFKEQ. The ends lost 0 bases at V and 4 bases at J; junction bases unmatched: 10. The CDR3 DNA reads TGTGCCAGCAGCCAAGATTCGTACAGGGGTGTTGCAGATACGCAGTATTTT. Translating gives CASSQDSYRGVADTQYF.

This clone was seen a few times. This chain connects TRBV10-3 to TRBJ1-4; D ambiguous. The V and J ends lost 0 bases and 6 bases respectively, with 17 bases between them. This CDR3 has 17 amino acids. CDR1 is ENHRY and CDR2 is SYGVKD in the germline V gene. CDR3 amino acids: CAISESGQPLGYEKLFF. DNA for the CDR3: TGTGCCATCAGTGAGTCGGGTCAGCCCCTAGGGTATGAAAAACTGTTTTTT.

This clone occurred once. The chain carries TRBV24-1 and TRBJ2-2; TRBD1 is a possible D gene (6 bases). This CDR3 has 16 amino acids. V was clipped by 3 bases and J by 6 bases, with 16 bases between them. Germline V gene data show CDR1 as KGHDR and CDR2 as SFDVKD. The CDR3 sequence is CATSDTQQGSAGELFF. CDR3 nucleotide sequence: TGTGCCACCAGTGATACCCAACAGGGAAGCGCCGGGGAGCTGTTTTTT.

V gene TRBV9 combines with J gene TRBJ2-2; D unresolved. The CDR3 sequence is 12 residues long. Germline V gene lookup returns CDR1 SGDLS and CDR2 YYNGEE. The germline V and J ends were trimmed by 0 bases and 8 bases, with 5 bases remaining between them. The CDR3 reads CASSVARGELFF. CDR3 nucleotide sequence: TGTGCCAGCAGCGTAGCCCGTGGGGAGCTGTTTTTT. The full variable domain, its missing parts supplied by reference TRBV9 and TRBJ2-2, is DSGVTQTPKHLITATGQRVTLRCSPRSGDLSVYWYQQSLDQGLQFLIQYYNGEERAKGNILERFSAQQFPDLHSELNLSSLELGDSALYFCASSVARGELFFGEGSRLTVL.

The chain combines TRBV28 with TRBJ2-7; 8 nucleotides line up with TRBD2. The trim removed 6 bases at V and 2 bases at J, leaving 9 bases unmatched. The germline gives CDR1 MDHEN, CDR2 SYDVKM. The length of the CDR3 is 15 residues. DNA of the CDR3: TGTGCCAGCAGCAAAAGGACTAGCTGGACCTACGAGCAGTACTTC. As protein: CASSKRTSWTYEQYF. The entire variable domain, with the rest obtained from reference TRBV28 and TRBJ2-7, is as follows: DVKVTQSSRYLVKRTGEKVFLECVQDMDHENMFWYRQDPGLGLRLIYFSYDVKMKEKGDIPEGYSVSREKKERFSLILESASTNQTSMYLCASSKRTSWTYEQYFGPGTRLTVT.

The chain has TRBV28 and TRBJ1-6; no definite D call. V lost 6 bases and J lost 0, with 3 bases in between. Germline V CDR1 and CDR2: MDHEN, SYDVKM. The CDR3 is 13 amino acids. In DNA, the CDR3 is TGTGCCAGCAGGGGCTCCTATAATTCACCCCTCCACTTT. This sequence encodes CASRGSYNSPLHF.

The genes are TRBV5-1 and TRBJ2-1; D remains ambiguous. V was clipped by 4 bases and J by 0 bases, with 11 bases between them. This CDR3 contains 15 residues. Germline CDR1 SGHRS, CDR2 YFSETQ. The CDR3 loop is CASSPGPSSYNEQFF. The CDR3 DNA sequence: TGCGCCAGCAGCCCCGGGCCAAGCTCCTACAATGAGCAGTTCTTC.

This chain connects TRBV18 to TRBJ1-1; 9 bases are shared with TRBD1. Trimming at V came to 4 bases and at J to 3 bases, leaving 6 bases not matched to a gene. This CDR3 contains 15 residues. CDR1 and CDR2 from the germline V gene are KGHSH and LQKENI. CDR3 nucleotides: TGTGCCAGCTCACTATCGGACAGGGGCTACACTGAAGCTTTCTTT. The encoded protein is CASSLSDRGYTEAFF.

J is TRBJ1-6 and V is TRBV7-2; perhaps TRBD1 as D (5 bases). The CDR3 loop spans 13 amino acids. Trimming took off 5 bases at V and 7 bases at J, with 9 bases between the two ends. Germline assignment: CDR1 SGHTA and CDR2 FQGNSA. As DNA, the CDR3 is TGTGCCAGCAGCGCCGGGACGAATTCACCCCTCCACTTT. Translated, it gives CASSAGTNSPLHF. Variable domain in full (rest from reference TRBV7-2 and TRBJ1-6): GAGVSQSPSNKVTEKGKDVELRCDPISGHTALYWYRQSLGQGLEFLIYFQGNSAPDKSGLPSDRFSAERTGGSVSTLTIQRTQQEDSAVYLCASSAGTNSPLHFGNGTRLTVT.

The CDR3 here is CASSLVAQGNTEAFF. For the CDR3, the DNA is TGTGCCAGCAGCTTAGTCGCACAGGGAAACACTGAAGCTTTCTTT. The J gene is TRBJ1-1, the V gene TRBV7-2; TRBD1 is a possible D gene (6 bases). CDR1 is SGHTA and CDR2 is FQGNSA in the germline V gene. The germline V and J ends were trimmed by 1 base and 2 bases, with 11 bases remaining between them. CDR3 length: 15 amino acids.

This chain connects TRBV2 to TRBJ2-5, with a tentative D call TRBD2 (5 bases). The germline V and J ends were trimmed by 6 bases and 2 bases, with 22 bases remaining between them. Germline lookup yields CDR1 SNHLY and CDR2 FYNNEI. The CDR3 consists of 17 residues. This chain's CDR3 is CASSQLVRPMGQETQYF. In DNA, the CDR3 is TGTGCCAGCAGCCAACTAGTCAGACCAATGGGGCAAGAGACCCAGTACTTC.

The CDR3 reads CASSPLAGSFNEQFF. The CDR3 DNA follows: TGTGCCAGCAGCCCGCTAGCGGGAAGTTTTAATGAGCAGTTCTTC. V gene TRBV3-1 (or the pseudogene TRBV3-2) combines with J gene TRBJ2-1, with TRBD2 matching 9 bases. This CDR3 is built from 15 residues. V gave up 4 bases and J gave up 7 bases; unmatched junction bases: 8. Germline V gene lookup returns CDR1 LGHDT and CDR2 YNNKEL (reference sequence).

The chain employs TRBV7-2 and TRBJ2-5, with TRBD2 matching over 12 bases. After removal of 1 base from V and 7 bases from J, the junction contained 10 bases not matched to a gene. Germline CDR1 SGHTA, CDR2 FQGNSA. CDR3 length: 17 residues. CDR3 protein: CASSLDGLAGGRWTQYF. The CDR3 DNA is TGTGCCAGCAGCTTAGATGGGCTAGCGGGGGGGCGTTGGACCCAGTACTTC.

The chain recombines TRBV7-9 with TRBJ1-6; D remains ambiguous. CDR1 is SEHNR and CDR2 is FQNEAQ in the germline V gene (reference sequence). The CDR3 is made up of 12 amino acids. V was trimmed by 5 bases and J by 7 bases, leaving 6 bases between them. CDR3 in DNA: TGTGCCAGCAGCCTTCAAAATTCACCCCTCCACTTT. This sequence encodes CASSLQNSPLHF.

This chain links TRBV21-1 with TRBJ1-1; TRBD1 is the table's D call, not checked against the DNA. TRBV21-1 is a listed pseudogene. CDR3 length: 17 residues. CDR3 sequence: CASSRWTPSSMNTEAFF. In nucleotides, the CDR3 is TGTGCCAGCAGCAGATGGACACCCTCAAGCATGAACACTGAAGCTTTCTTT.

This clone has just one count. The gene calls are TRBV30 and TRBJ2-1; maybe TRBD2 (6 bases). CDR1 and CDR2 from the germline V gene are GTSNPN and SVGIG (reference sequence). V was clipped by 5 bases and J by 6 bases, with 8 bases between them. This CDR3 is 11 amino acids long. The CDR3 sequence is CAWGEVNEQFF. The CDR3 nucleotides are TGTGCCTGGGGGGAGGTCAATGAGCAGTTCTTC.